This T cell receptor (beta chain) was profiled in a study of early T cells in non-severe SARS-CoV-2 infection. The wider study: Sequencing input comprised bulk RNA from unsorted whole blood; chain pairing was not available.

CDR1 SGHDT and CDR2 YYEEEE come from the germline V gene. There are 15 residues in the CDR3. V shed 0 bases and J shed 2 bases, with 9 bases lying between them. Study results and caveats: Anti-spike CD8 specificities were favored by VDJdb matching, whose results missed private and CD4 specificities.

This clonotype was picked up a small number of times. The antigen is unknown. cDNA molecules, individually, were tagged with unique molecular identifiers. TCRdb re-called the 5' RACE reads with MiXCR, one entry per CDR3 protein. The sample consists of 57,000 or so distinct CDR3 sequences, about 5.6% of them appearing once. Sequencing used whole blood. This sequence joins TRBV5-6 and TRBJ2-1, with unresolved D. The receptor comes from an adult who was a healthcare worker with PCR-confirmed SARS-CoV-2 infection or an uninfected control (not recorded which). This CDR3 reads CASSLVTHTYNEQFF. The CDR3 coding sequence is TGTGCCAGCAGCTTGGTCACGCATACCTACAATGAGCAGTTCTTC.